This record covers a single T cell receptor beta chain. Its antigen is as yet unknown. This sample was taken from a study of blood T cells in healthy people across ages. Across the study: Every two T cells gave about one barcoded beta molecule via template switching.

The second PCR ran about 6 to 11 cycles with a sample-barcoded 5' primer and J-beta primers. TCRdb processed the 5' RACE reads anew with MiXCR; each CDR3 protein has one entry. Among around 800,000 distinct CDR3 sequences listed, roughly 50% were seen once. V lost 0 bases to trimming and J lost 3 bases; unmatched junction nucleotides: 8. Per germline, CDR1 SGHNT and CDR2 YYREEE (reference sequence). This CDR3 region has 17 residues. Notes on the study in general: While age rose, TCR beta diversity per million T cells dropped in a roughly linear way.

The specimen sequenced was blood. This sequence originates from a man older than 75 in good health. V and J are TRBV5-4 and TRBJ2-3, with TRBD1 matching over 9 bases. The CDR3 loop reads CASSLAMTGGFTDTQYF. Written as DNA, the CDR3 is TGTGCCAGCAGCTTGGCCATGACAGGGGGGTTTACAGATACGCAGTATTTT.